The entry below describes one T cell receptor beta chain. No cognate antigen has been identified for it. Per-nucleotide qualities are absent, and no much larger clonotype sits a single base away. What this sample's time point label stands for: about 28 days (+/-7) after the second vaccine dose. Because spike-specific TCR depth and breadth did not differ between the two schedules, AZD1222 recipients who got a second dose at roughly 4 weeks were pooled with those who got a second dose at roughly 12 weeks. The vaccinee samples were drawn from two UK trials, COV001 and COV002, one of which was a single-blind randomized controlled phase 2/3 trial testing AZD1222 (ChAdOx1 nCoV-19) in healthy adults. For TCRbeta chain sequencing, PBMC samples from trial participants were taken at day 0 and at day 28 after the second dose. These data come from a study of T cell responses to AZD1222 COVID-19 vaccine (dated by TCRdb to about 2021). For the wider study: A total of around 240 trial participants underwent TCR sequencing, of whom some 200 had received two doses of AZD1222 and around 25 had received two doses of the MenACWY control vaccine. Trial participants were enrolled by age into 18-55, 56-69 and 70-plus year subgroups, with approximately 160, 26 and 62 TCR-sequenced participants respectively.

The CDR3 regions of human TCRbeta chains were analyzed by immunosequencing. The paper's processing steps were these. TCRs in the repertoires were matched against a reference library of SARS-CoV-2-specific TCRs that had been generated with the MIRA antigen-specificity platform. Breadth was defined as the fraction of unique TCRs that were SARS-CoV-2-associated, and depth was defined as the fraction of total T cells that were SARS-CoV-2-associated. Using the MIRA data, every spike-specific TCR was mapped to the spike region that the TCR reacted to and assigned to either a CD4 or a CD8 class. Log10-transformed breadth and depth values were compared by one-way ANOVA with Sidak's multiple comparisons tests. TCRdb limited this immuneACCESS table to in-frame rearrangements with V and J called. A share of clones is missing; checked studies link under half to unresolved V genes, and the rest is unexplained. For V, J and clone size, that table is used; D and trimming come from the DNA. The sample includes approximately 140,000 clones, with around nine tenths observed a single time. Clones ranked in the top ten supply around 1.1% of the sample.

For CDR1 and CDR2, the germline V gene (reference sequence) lists MNHNY and SVGAGI. After removal of 0 bases from V and 7 bases from J, the junction retains 2 bases not matched to a gene. The CDR3 starts with the cysteine, ends with the phenylalanine, and has 14 residues. Left in the record is the CDR3 DNA by itself, 42 bases read in frame from the first base. What the study reported, not specific to this receptor: Reportedly, close to half of the unique spike-specific TCRs recognized epitopes lying outside the regions that are mutated in the B.1.351 and B.1.1.7 variants. Conclusions about previously exposed vaccinees are limited, since just a handful of AZD1222 recipients were seropositive for SARS-CoV-2 at baseline. The 56-69-year group was small, and its depth increase did not reach significance, likely because of low power. Participants were mostly white British, with more females than males. The authors suggested clonal diversity may have been underestimated. A significant rise in spike-specific TCR breadth and depth was observed after two AZD1222 doses relative to day 0 and relative to MenACWY recipients. Because no day 14 peak-response samples were available, the repertoires could be characterized only after the peak T cell response. CD4 TCRs associated with the vaccine covered the entire spike protein, and the dominant responses were in regions 160-218 and 743-854.

The sample here was peripheral blood, taken 28 days after the second AZD1222 dose. The chain is assembled from TRBV6-6 and TRBJ2-4; 8 bases in between match TRBD1. The sequence was collected from an adult who received the AZD1222 COVID-19 vaccine. The CDR3 reads as follows: CASSYSDRENIQYF. In nucleotide form, the sequence is TGTGCCAGCAGTTACTCGGACAGGGAGAACATTCAGTACTTC.